These T cell receptor beta chains were read from a single sample in a study of cytomegalovirus exposure and HLA in healthy donors. The table came from immunoSEQ multiplex PCR; TCRdb's copy has only in-frame clones and leaves some out. Of some 190,000 clones in the sample, approximately 86% were seen once. Material: PBMCs. Receptors were obtained from a woman under 30 in good health and CMV-seronegative. CDR3s include the opening cysteine and the closing phenylalanine or tryptophan. Size is stated for part of the rows, as once, few or many counts, or as a class when the clone is expanded.

clone size | V gene | CDR3 protein
- | TRBV5-5 | CASSLAGLGDEQFF
few | TRBV6-5 | CASSYGYRGRTDTQYF
- | TRBV4-1 | CASSQDGEQVYSNQPQHF
- | TRBV18 | CASSPPMGQGLGEKLFF
few | TRBV30 | CAWSVHRDNTEAFF
- | TRBV7-9 | CATPGGESVNSPLHF
- | TRBV2 | CASSEQGINYEQYF
once | TRBV11-2 | CASSPVPGDSPLHF
- | TRBV7-2 | CASSLDVEGNQPQHF
- | TRBV9 | CASSLAGVGGGLFF
- | TRBV29-1 | CSGRDADSYEQYF
- | TRBV6-1 | CASSARGGDTEAFF
- | TRBV7-9 | CASSSPRHWNTEAFF
few | TRBV6-5 | CASRTQGDEQYF
- | TRBV14 | CASSPGGGTDTGELFF
- | TRBV7-7 | CASSLAPTDSYEQYF
- | TRBV6-1 | CASRLIASGELFF
- | TRBV30 | CAWSVPGTGVFGNQPQHF
- | TRBV10-3 | CAISPPGQISGNTIYF
- | TRBV19 | CASSISGGSGNSPLHF
few | TRBV10-3 | CAISDLSNTEAFF
- | TRBV5-1 | CASSSGLAGVLEETQYF
- | TRBV2 | CASSEQGARFEAFF
- | TRBV9 | CASSGSGRPYNEQFF
- | TRBV10-3 | CAISESRDSQETQYF
- | TRBV27 | CASSNRAGANVLTF